These 12 T cell receptor beta chains were sequenced from one sample in a study of control samples from healthy donors and cancer patients. Generated by immunoSEQ multiplex PCR, the TCRdb table keeps only in-frame clones and is missing some. The table records 150,000 to 200,000 clones, around 92% of them present only once. Sample: blood. Receptors were obtained from a woman in her 40s in good health.

This clone has only one observation. The chain combines TRBV3-1 (or the pseudogene TRBV3-2) with TRBJ2-2; 8 positions match TRBD1. The CDR3 totals 16 residues. Germline trimming cut 1 base from V and 4 bases from J; bases unmatched to any gene: 5. The germline CDR1 and CDR2 sequences are LGHDT and YNNKEL (reference sequence). CDR3 bases: TGTGCCAGCAGCCAAGCGAAACAGGGGGGCACCGGGGAGCTGTTTTTT. This gives the protein CASSQAKQGGTGELFF.

The chain recombines TRBV4-2 with TRBJ1-1; D remains unclear. From germline, CDR1 is LGHNA and CDR2 YNFKEQ. V was cut by 2 bases and J by 5 bases, with 15 bases left in between. This CDR3 has 15 amino acids. The CDR3 nucleotides read TGTGCCAGCAGCCAACAGCGGGGAGGAAAGACTGAAGCTTTCTTT. Amino acids: CASSQQRGGKTEAFF.

The J gene is TRBJ1-1, the V gene TRBV27, with TRBD1 matching over 9 bases. The CDR3 covers 14 residues. The trim removed 3 bases at V and 4 bases at J, leaving 3 bases unmatched. The germline CDR1 and CDR2 sequences are MNHEY and SMNVEV (reference sequence). The CDR3 sequence: CASSFLTGGTEAFF. The CDR3 DNA reads TGTGCCAGCAGTTTTTTGACAGGGGGCACTGAAGCTTTCTTT.

This rearrangement joins TRBV5-1 to TRBJ1-6; D unresolved. This CDR3 spans 14 amino acids. The germline gives CDR1 SGHRS, CDR2 YFSETQ. V shed 0 bases and J shed 7 bases, with 8 bases lying between them. In DNA form, the CDR3 reads TGCGCCAGCAGCTTGGAACAGACGAATTCACCCCTCCACTTT. The encoded protein is CASSLEQTNSPLHF.

This sequence joins TRBV3-1 (or the pseudogene TRBV3-2) and TRBJ1-2; 7 nucleotides align to TRBD1. Germline lookup yields CDR1 LGHDT and CDR2 YNNKEL (reference sequence). V was pared by 0 bases and J by 8 bases, with 6 bases of the junction left unmatched. The CDR3 is made up of 14 amino acids. The CDR3: CASSQDDRVYGYTF. Written as DNA, the CDR3 is TGTGCCAGCAGCCAAGACGACAGGGTCTACGGCTACACCTTC.

This chain uses TRBV14 with TRBJ2-7; 8 bases match TRBD1. The V segment lost 3 bases and the J segment 7 bases; nucleotides outside the gene matches: 11. The germline V gene has CDR1 SGHDN and CDR2 FVKESK. There are 15 residues in the CDR3. The CDR3 sequence: CASSHAGGQAREQYF. The CDR3 DNA is TGTGCCAGCAGCCATGCTGGGGGACAGGCTCGTGAGCAGTACTTC. The full variable domain, its missing parts supplied by reference TRBV14 and TRBJ2-7, is EAGVTQFPSHSVIEKGQTVTLRCDPISGHDNLYWYRRVMGKEIKFLLHFVKESKQDESGMPNNRFLAERTGGTYSTLKVQPAELEDSGVYFCASSHAGGQAREQYFGPGTRLTVT.

This clone was found once. J is TRBJ1-2 and V is TRBV19; TRBD1 might be the D (6 bases). Germline V gene data show CDR1 as LNHDA and CDR2 as SQIVND (reference sequence). The V end lost 3 bases, the J end lost 8 bases, and 22 bases lay between the germline ends. CDR3 length equals 16 residues. CDR3 DNA: TGTGCCAGTAGTATTTCCCCCCCCTCAGGGGTACGGGGCTACACCTTC. Its protein is CASSISPPSGVRGYTF.

The CDR3 DNA sequence: TGTGCCAGCAGCGTAGGGGGCAGCTCCTATAATTCACCCCTCCACTTT. Translating it yields CASSVGGSSYNSPLHF. The gene calls are TRBV9 and TRBJ1-6, with D possibly being TRBD1 (5 bases). CDR1 SGDLS and CDR2 YYNGEE come from the germline V gene. Trimming left V 0 bases short and J 0 bases short, with 7 bases between. There are 16 residues in the CDR3. The whole variable domain, remainder taken from reference TRBV9 and TRBJ1-6, is DSGVTQTPKHLITATGQRVTLRCSPRSGDLSVYWYQQSLDQGLQFLIQYYNGEERAKGNILERFSAQQFPDLHSELNLSSLELGDSALYFCASSVGGSSYNSPLHFGNGTRLTVT.

This chain links TRBV6-4 with TRBJ2-3; 7 bases are shared with TRBD2. Germline trimming cut 5 bases from V and 6 bases from J; bases unmatched to any gene: 11. The CDR3 totals 15 residues. In germline, CDR1 is MRHNA, CDR2 SNTAGT. This CDR3 is CASSNRDRGEDTQYF. The CDR3 nucleotides read TGTGCCAGCAGTAACCGGGACCGGGGGGAGGATACGCAGTATTTT.

The rearrangement uses TRBV7-9 and TRBJ1-1; TRBD1 might be the D (5 bases). The V end was cut by 5 bases, the J end by 4 bases, with 17 bases between. The germline gives CDR1 SEHNR, CDR2 FQNEAQ (reference sequence). This CDR3 has 15 residues. The CDR3 DNA reads as TGTGCCAGCAGCGACCTGGGGTGGGGGAGCACTGAAGCTTTCTTT. It codes for CASSDLGWGSTEAFF. The full variable domain, with the rest looked up from reference TRBV7-9 and TRBJ1-1, is DTGVSQNPRHKITKRGQNVTFRCDPISEHNRLYWYRQTLGQGPEFLTYFQNEAQLEKSRLLSDRFSAERPKGSFSTLEIQRTEQGDSAMYLCASSDLGWGSTEAFFGQGTRLTVV.

This clone was seen just once. J is TRBJ1-1 and V is TRBV7-5; the table assigns TRBD1, which was not confirmed against the DNA. TRBV7-5 has pseudogene status. The CDR3 is 17 amino acids. CDR3 DNA: TGTGCCAGAAGCCCCCCCGGGACAGGGGTCAAGAACACTGAAGCTTTCTTT. Residues: CARSPPGTGVKNTEAFF.

The V and J genes are TRBV4-1 and TRBJ2-7; D remains unclear. The germline V gene has CDR1 MGHRA and CDR2 YSYEKL. Trimming took off 0 bases at V and 5 bases at J, with 14 bases between the two ends. This CDR3 contains 15 residues. CDR3 residues: CASSQESRSGNEQYF. CDR3 sequence (DNA): TGCGCCAGCAGCCAAGAATCCAGGTCGGGTAACGAGCAGTACTTC.